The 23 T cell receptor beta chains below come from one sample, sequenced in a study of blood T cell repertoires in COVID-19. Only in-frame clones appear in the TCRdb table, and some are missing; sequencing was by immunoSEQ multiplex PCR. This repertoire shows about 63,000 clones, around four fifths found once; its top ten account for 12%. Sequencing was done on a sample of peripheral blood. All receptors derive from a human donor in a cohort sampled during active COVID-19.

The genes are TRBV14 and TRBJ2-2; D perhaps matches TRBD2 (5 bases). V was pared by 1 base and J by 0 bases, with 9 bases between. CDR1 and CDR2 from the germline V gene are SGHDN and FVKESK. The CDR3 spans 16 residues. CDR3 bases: TGTGCCAGCAGCCAAGTGTGGGGAGCGAACACCGGGGAGCTGTTTTTT. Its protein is CASSQVWGANTGELFF.

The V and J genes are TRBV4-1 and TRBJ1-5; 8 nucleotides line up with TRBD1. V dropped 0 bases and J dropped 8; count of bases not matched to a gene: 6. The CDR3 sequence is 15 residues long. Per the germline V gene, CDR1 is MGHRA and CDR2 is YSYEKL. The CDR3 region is CASSQDGAGGEPQHF. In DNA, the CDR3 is TGCGCCAGCAGCCAAGATGGGGCAGGGGGCGAGCCCCAGCATTTT.

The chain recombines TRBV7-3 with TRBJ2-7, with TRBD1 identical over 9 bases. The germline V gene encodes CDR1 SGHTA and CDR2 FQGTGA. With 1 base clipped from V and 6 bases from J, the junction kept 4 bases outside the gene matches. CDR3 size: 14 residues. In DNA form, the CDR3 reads TGTGCCAGCAGCTTAATGGGACAGGGCGGCGAGCAGTACTTC. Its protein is CASSLMGQGGEQYF.

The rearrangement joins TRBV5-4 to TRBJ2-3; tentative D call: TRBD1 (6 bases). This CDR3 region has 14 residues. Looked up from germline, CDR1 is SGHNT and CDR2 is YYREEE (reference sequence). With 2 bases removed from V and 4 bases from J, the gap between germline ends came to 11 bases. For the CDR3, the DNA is TGTGCCAGCAGCTTACAGGGTGGCCCAGATACGCAGTATTTT. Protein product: CASSLQGGPDTQYF.

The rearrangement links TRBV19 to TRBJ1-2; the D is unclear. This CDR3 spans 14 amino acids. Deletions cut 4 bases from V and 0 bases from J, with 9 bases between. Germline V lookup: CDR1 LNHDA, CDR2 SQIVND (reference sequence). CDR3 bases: TGTGCCAGTAGTACGCACAGTCCTAACTATGGCTACACCTTC. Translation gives CASSTHSPNYGYTF. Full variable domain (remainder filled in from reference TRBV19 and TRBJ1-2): DGGITQSPKYLFRKEGQNVTLSCEQNLNHDAMYWYRQDPGQGLRLIYYSQIVNDFQKGDIAEGYSVSREKKESFPLTVTSAQKNPTAFYLCASSTHSPNYGYTFGSGTRLTVV.

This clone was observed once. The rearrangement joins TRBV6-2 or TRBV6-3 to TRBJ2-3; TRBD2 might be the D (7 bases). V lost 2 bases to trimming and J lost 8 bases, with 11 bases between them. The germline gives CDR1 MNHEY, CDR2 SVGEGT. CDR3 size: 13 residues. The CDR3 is CASSYVRGGTQYF. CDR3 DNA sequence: TGTGCCAGCAGTTACGTAAGGGGGGGTACGCAGTATTTT.

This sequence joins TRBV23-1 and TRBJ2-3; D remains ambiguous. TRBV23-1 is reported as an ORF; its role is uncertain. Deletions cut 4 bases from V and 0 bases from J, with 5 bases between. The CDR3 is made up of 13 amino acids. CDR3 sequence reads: CASSLPSTDTQYF. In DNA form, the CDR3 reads TGCGCCAGCAGTCTCCCTAGCACAGATACGCAGTATTTT.

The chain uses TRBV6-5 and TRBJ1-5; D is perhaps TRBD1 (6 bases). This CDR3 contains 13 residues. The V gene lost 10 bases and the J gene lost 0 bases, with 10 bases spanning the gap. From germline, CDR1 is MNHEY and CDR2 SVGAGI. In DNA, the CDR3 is TGTGCCACTGGACAGACTAGCAATCAGCCCCAGCATTTT. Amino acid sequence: CATGQTSNQPQHF.

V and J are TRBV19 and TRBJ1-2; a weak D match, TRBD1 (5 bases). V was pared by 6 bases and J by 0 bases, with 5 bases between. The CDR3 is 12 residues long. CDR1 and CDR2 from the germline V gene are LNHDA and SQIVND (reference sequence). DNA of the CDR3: TGTGCCAGTAGAGGGGCTAACTATGGCTACACCTTC. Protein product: CASRGANYGYTF.

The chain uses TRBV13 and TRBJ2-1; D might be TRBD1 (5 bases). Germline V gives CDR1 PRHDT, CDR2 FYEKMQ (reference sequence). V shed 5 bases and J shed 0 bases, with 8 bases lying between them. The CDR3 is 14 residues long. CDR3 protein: CASSTRVSYNEQFF. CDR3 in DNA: TGTGCCAGCAGCACCAGGGTCTCCTACAATGAGCAGTTCTTC.

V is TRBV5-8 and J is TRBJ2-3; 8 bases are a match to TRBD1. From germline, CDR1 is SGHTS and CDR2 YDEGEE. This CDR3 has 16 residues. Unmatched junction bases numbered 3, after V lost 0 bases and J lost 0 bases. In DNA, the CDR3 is TGTGCCAGCAGCTTGGAGGGGACAGGAAGCACAGATACGCAGTATTTT. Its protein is CASSLEGTGSTDTQYF.

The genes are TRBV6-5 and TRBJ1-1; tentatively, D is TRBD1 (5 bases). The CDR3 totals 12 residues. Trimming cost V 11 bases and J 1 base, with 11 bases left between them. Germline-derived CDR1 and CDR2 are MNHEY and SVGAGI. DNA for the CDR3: TGTGCCGGCTTGACAGAGAACACTGAAGCTTTCTTT. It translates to CAGLTENTEAFF.

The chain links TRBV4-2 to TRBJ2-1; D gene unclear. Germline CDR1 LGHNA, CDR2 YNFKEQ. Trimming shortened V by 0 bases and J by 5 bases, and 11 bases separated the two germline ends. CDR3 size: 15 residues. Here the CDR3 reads CASSQDRVPHNEQFF. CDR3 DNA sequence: TGTGCCAGCAGCCAAGATCGGGTCCCCCACAATGAGCAGTTCTTC.

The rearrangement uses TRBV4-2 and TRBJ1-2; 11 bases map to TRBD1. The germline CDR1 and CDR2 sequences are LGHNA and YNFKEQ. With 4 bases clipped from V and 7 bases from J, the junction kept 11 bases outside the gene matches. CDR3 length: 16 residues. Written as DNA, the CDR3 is TGTGCCAGCAGCCCCTGGACAGGGGGCGAACAGGGTGGCTACACCTTC. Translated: CASSPWTGGEQGGYTF.

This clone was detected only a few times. Here the CDR3 reads CASSFGGNEQYF. For the CDR3, the DNA is TGTGCCAGCAGCTTCGGGGGGAACGAGCAGTACTTC. This rearrangement joins TRBV11-3 to TRBJ2-7; TRBD2 aligns across 7 bases. Germline V gene data show CDR1 as SGHNT and CDR2 as YENEEA. V lost 3 bases to trimming and J lost 5 bases; unmatched junction nucleotides: 1. The CDR3 consists of 12 residues.

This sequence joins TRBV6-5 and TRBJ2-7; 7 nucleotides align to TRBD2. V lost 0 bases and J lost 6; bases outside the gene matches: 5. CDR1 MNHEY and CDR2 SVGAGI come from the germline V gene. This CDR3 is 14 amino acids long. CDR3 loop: CASSYSREFGEQYF. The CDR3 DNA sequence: TGTGCCAGCAGTTACTCGCGGGAGTTTGGCGAGCAGTACTTC.

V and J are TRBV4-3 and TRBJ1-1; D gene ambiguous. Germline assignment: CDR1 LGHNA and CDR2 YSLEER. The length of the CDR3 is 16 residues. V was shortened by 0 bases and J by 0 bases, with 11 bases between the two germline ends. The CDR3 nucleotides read TGCGCCAGCAGCCAAGATAACGCAGTGATGAACACTGAAGCTTTCTTT. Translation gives CASSQDNAVMNTEAFF.

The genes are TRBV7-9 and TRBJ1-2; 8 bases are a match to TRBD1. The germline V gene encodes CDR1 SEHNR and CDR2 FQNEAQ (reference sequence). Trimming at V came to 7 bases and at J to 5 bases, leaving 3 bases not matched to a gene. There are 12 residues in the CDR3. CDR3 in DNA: TGTGCCAGCACCCAGGGGGCGTATGGCTACACCTTC. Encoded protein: CASTQGAYGYTF.

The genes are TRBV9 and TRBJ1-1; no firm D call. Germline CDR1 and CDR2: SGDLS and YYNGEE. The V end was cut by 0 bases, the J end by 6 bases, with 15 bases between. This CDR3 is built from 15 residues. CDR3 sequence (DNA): TGTGCCAGCAGCGTAGGGTCGATTAGAGGCGCTGAAGCTTTCTTT. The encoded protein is CASSVGSIRGAEAFF.

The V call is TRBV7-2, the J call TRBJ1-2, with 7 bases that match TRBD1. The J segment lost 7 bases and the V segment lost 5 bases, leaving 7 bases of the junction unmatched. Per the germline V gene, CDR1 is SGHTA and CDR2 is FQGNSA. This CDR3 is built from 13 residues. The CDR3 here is CASSPTGVVGYTF. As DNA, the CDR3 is TGTGCCAGCAGCCCTACAGGGGTTGTTGGCTACACCTTC.

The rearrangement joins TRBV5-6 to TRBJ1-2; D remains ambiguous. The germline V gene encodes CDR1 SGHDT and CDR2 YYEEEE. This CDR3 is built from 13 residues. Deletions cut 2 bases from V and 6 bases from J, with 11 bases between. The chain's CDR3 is CASSLSSIHGYTF. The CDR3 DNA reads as TGTGCCAGCAGCTTATCGAGCATTCATGGCTACACCTTC.

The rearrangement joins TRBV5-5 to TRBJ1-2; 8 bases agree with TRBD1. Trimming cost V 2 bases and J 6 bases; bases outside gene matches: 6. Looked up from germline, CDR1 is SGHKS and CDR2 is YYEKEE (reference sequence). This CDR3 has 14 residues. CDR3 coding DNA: TGTGCCAGCAGCTTCCAGGGGGCTTTGAATGGCTACACCTTC. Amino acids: CASSFQGALNGYTF.

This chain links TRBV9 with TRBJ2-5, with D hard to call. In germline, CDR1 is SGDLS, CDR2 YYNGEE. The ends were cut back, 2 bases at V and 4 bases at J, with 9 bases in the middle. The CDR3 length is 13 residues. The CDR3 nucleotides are TGTGCCAGCAGCGTCCGAGGTGGAGAGACCCAGTACTTC. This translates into CASSVRGGETQYF.